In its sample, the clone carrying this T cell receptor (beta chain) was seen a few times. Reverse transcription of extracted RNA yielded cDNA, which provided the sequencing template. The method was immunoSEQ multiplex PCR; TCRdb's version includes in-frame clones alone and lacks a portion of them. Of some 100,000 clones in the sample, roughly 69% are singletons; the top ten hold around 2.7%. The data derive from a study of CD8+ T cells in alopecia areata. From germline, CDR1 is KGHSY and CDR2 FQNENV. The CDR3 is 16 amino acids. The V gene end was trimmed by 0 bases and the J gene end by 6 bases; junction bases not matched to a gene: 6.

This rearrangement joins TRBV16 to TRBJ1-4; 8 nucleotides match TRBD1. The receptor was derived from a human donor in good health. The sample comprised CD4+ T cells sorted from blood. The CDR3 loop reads CASSQSIAGGDEKLFF. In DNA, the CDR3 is TGTGCCAGCAGCCAATCGATCGCAGGGGGCGATGAAAAACTGTTTTTT.